The clone carrying this T cell receptor beta chain was seen a few times. This specimen comes from a study of blood T cells in healthy people across ages. The CDR3 has 13 amino acids. The germline gives CDR1 SQVTM, CDR2 ANQGSEA. V was cut by 8 bases and J by 11 bases, with 24 bases left in between. The use of a sample-barcoded 5' primer and a J-beta primer mix characterized a second PCR of about 7 to 12 cycles. TCRdb called the 5' RACE reads again in MiXCR, with one record for every CDR3 protein. Of around 1.5 million distinct CDR3 sequences listed, roughly 32% were seen once; the top ten hold approximately 10%.

Sequencing used blood. The chain carries TRBV29-1 and TRBJ1-1; perhaps TRBD1 as D (5 bases). The clonotype was recovered from a woman in her 30s in good health. The CDR3 region is CSQKGRLSDEAFF. CDR3 nucleotides: TGCAGCCAGAAGGGACGGCTCTCGGACGAGGCTTTCTTT.